A single T cell receptor beta chain is shown here with its context. This clonotype was counted ten times or more. Its antigen specificity is not known. Base qualities are not at hand, and no much larger clone is one base apart. The sample is drawn from a study of T cells after yellow fever vaccination (dated by TCRdb to 2018 to 2020). For context, the study as a whole: Libraries from fractions with low cell numbers were prepared with the SMART-Seq v4 Ultra Low Input RNA kit. Blood samples were taken at several timepoints before and after primary and secondary immunization, and bulk PBMC replicates and cell subsets were isolated. Two healthy male donors, one aged 18 to 30 and one aged 30 to 40 years, made up the cohort. To follow T-cell clones before and after primary and booster YFV17D yellow fever vaccination, bulk TCR alpha and beta repertoires were sequenced over time. On the study overall, not on this receptor specifically: Computational filtering was required because FACS-sorted repertoires could contain abundant contaminating clonotypes from the bulk population. Because the study included only a couple of donors, the extent to which the findings can be generalized is limited. After the booster, most of the clones that had expanded following primary vaccination were detected again (roughly 97% of CD4 and more than 85% of CD8), which suggests that memory was broadly maintained. A small fraction of clonotypes showed up in both the CD4 and CD8 compartments, probably as a result of convergent recombination. The secondary T-cell response was weaker than the primary response but faster, peaking on day 5 instead of day 15.

The sample's treatment or condition label, in plain terms: live attenuated yellow fever vaccine strain. PBMCs were isolated from peripheral blood using a standard Ficoll-Paque protocol. CD4 and CD8 T-cell fractions were isolated with Dynabeads CD4 and CD8 positive selection kits. TriZol was used to extract RNA from bulk PBMCs, from CD4 and CD8 fractions, and from dextramer-positive and dextramer-negative fractions. This sample was sequenced with an Illumina NovaSeq 6000. TCR cDNA was made using 5'RACE template switching, a step that added a universal primer site and unique molecular identifiers. Priming for cDNA synthesis came from both the TCR alpha and TCR beta constant segments. Libraries were amplified in two PCR steps, with sample barcodes and sequencing adapters added in the second step. Sequencing of libraries was performed on Illumina HiSeq 2500 (2x100 bp) or NovaSeq (2x150 bp). The study's processing was this. Reads were demultiplexed and collapsed into UMI consensus sequences with MIGEC, and V(D)J alignment was performed with MiXCR. Vaccine-responding clonotypes were identified with edgeR using replicate PBMC samples, with FDR below 0.01 and a log2 fold change above 5 up to day 15 being required. Bulk clonotypes were assigned CD4 or CD8 identity according to which sequenced CD4 or CD8 repertoire held them at higher abundance. In-frame beta chains were kept once TCRdb had trimmed the public reads at Q25 with fastp and called clones with MiXCR. Identical CDR3 protein sequences are pooled into one entry, listed with their most common genes and DNA. What appears here as the V and J calls and clone size reflects TCRdb's work, not the paper's. The sample contains some 320,000 distinct CDR3 sequences, roughly 9% of them found a single time. The top ten clones comprise around 3.3% of the sample.

V is cut by 8 bases and J by 2 bases, and the space between the germline ends is 13 bases. The germline V gene sets CDR1 to MDHEN and CDR2 to SYDVKM. Spanning cysteine to phenylalanine, the CDR3 consists of 13 amino acids. The sequence is cut down to CDR3 DNA, 39 bases in frame from base 1. This specimen consisted of CD4+ T cells sorted from PBMCs, obtained 5 days after the yellow fever booster vaccination. The origin of this receptor is a man younger than 35 who received the YFV17D yellow fever vaccine. The V gene is TRBV28 and the J gene is TRBJ2-7; no D gene can be assigned with confidence. The CDR3 protein: CASFLGGAYEQYF. At the DNA level, the sequence is TGTGCCAGCTTTCTAGGCGGAGCCTACGAGCAGTACTTC.